The 6 T cell receptor beta chains presented below share a single source sample, sequenced in a study of T cell responses to AZD1222 COVID-19 vaccine. Sequenced by immunoSEQ multiplex PCR; TCRdb stores in-frame clones only, minus some. The sample has 80,000 to 95,000 clones, around four fifths seen once; the top ten hold about 21%. The source material was peripheral blood, sampled on day 0 of AZD1222 vaccination. The receptor set was obtained from an adult in good health.

This rearrangement joins TRBV6-4 to TRBJ1-2, with 7 bases identical to TRBD1. Germline V gene lookup returns CDR1 MRHNA and CDR2 SNTAGT. This CDR3 is built from 16 residues. The junction had 11 bases not matched to a gene; V was cut back by 4 bases and J by 3 bases. The CDR3, as DNA: TGTGCCAGCAGTGTTAACGGGACAGCCCTCTACTATGGCTACACCTTC. Translating it yields CASSVNGTALYYGYTF.

This CDR3 is CASSFTSGPYNEQFF. DNA for the CDR3: TGTGCCAGCAGCTTTACCAGCGGACCCTACAATGAGCAGTTCTTC. The chain is built from TRBV11-3 and TRBJ2-1, with a weak D call TRBD2 (5 bases). Per germline, CDR1 SGHNT and CDR2 YENEEA. The V and J ends lost 3 bases and 2 bases respectively, with 11 bases between them. The CDR3 is 15 residues long.

The chain carries TRBV19 and TRBJ1-2; no reliable D call. The germline V gene encodes CDR1 LNHDA and CDR2 SQIVND (reference sequence). Between the trimmed V and J ends, which lost 3 bases and 0 bases, there was a span of 8 bases. The CDR3 contains 14 residues. The chain's CDR3 is CASSIMGANYGYTF. DNA for the CDR3: TGTGCCAGTAGTATTATGGGCGCTAACTATGGCTACACCTTC.

The chain couples TRBV5-5 to TRBJ2-7, with 8 bases that match TRBD1. The CDR3 has 15 amino acids. Losses at the gene ends were 0 bases for V and 3 bases for J; bases not matched to a gene: 5. The germline CDR1 and CDR2 sequences are SGHKS and YYEKEE (reference sequence). DNA for the CDR3: TGTGCCAGCAGCTTGGCTCTTGGACAGGGCTACGAGCAGTACTTC. Its protein is CASSLALGQGYEQYF.

The V call is TRBV2, the J call TRBJ2-1; 7 nucleotides agree with TRBD2. Germline assignment: CDR1 SNHLY and CDR2 FYNNEI. V lost 3 bases and J lost 6; bases outside the gene matches: 8. The CDR3 loop spans 15 amino acids. The CDR3 nucleotides are TGTGCCAGCAGTGATGCGTCGGGAGGTACCAATGAGCAGTTCTTC. This translates into CASSDASGGTNEQFF.

This CDR3 is CASSLDAGAGELFF. As DNA, the CDR3 is TGTGCCAGCAGCTTAGACGCAGGGGCCGGGGAGCTGTTTTTT. The chain joins TRBV7-8 to TRBJ2-2; maybe TRBD1 (6 bases). CDR1 SGHVS and CDR2 FQNEAQ come from the germline V gene. The CDR3 loop spans 14 amino acids. The germline V and J ends were trimmed by 1 base and 6 bases, with 9 bases remaining between them.